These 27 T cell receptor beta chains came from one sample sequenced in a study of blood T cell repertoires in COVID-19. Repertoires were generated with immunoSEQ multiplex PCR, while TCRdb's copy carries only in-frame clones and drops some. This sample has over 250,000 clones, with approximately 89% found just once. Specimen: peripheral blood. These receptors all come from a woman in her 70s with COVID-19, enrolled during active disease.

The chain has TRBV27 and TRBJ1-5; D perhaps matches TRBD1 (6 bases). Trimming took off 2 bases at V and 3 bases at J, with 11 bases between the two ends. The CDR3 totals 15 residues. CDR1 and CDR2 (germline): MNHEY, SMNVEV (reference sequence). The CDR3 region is CASSLRGGINQPQHF. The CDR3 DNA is TGTGCCAGCAGTTTAAGGGGGGGGATCAATCAGCCCCAGCATTTT.

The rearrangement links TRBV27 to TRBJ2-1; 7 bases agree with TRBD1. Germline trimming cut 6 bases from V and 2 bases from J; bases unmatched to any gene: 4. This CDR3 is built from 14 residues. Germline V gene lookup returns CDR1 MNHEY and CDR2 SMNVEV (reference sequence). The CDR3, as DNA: TGTGCCAGCAGCCGACAGGGTCCCTACAATGAGCAGTTCTTC. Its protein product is CASSRQGPYNEQFF.

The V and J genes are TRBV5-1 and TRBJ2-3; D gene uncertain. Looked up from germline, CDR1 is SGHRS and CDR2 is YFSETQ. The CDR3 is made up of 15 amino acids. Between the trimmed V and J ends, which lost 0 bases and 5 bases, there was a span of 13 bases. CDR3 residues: CASSLVPEPGDTQYF. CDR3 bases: TGCGCCAGCAGCTTGGTTCCCGAGCCTGGAGATACGCAGTATTTT. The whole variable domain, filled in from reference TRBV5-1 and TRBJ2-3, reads KAGVTQTPRYLIKTRGQQVTLSCSPISGHRSVSWYQQTPGQGLQFLFEYFSETQRNKGNFPGRFSGRQFSNSRSEMNVSTLELGDSALYLCASSLVPEPGDTQYFGPGTRLTVL.

The CDR3 is CASSQGNEQFF. The CDR3 DNA is TGTGCCAGCAGTCAGGGGAATGAGCAGTTCTTC. The chain employs TRBV12-3 or TRBV12-4 and TRBJ2-1; maybe TRBD1 (6 bases). V lost 5 bases and J 7 bases, leaving 6 bases between the germline ends. The CDR3 is 11 residues long.

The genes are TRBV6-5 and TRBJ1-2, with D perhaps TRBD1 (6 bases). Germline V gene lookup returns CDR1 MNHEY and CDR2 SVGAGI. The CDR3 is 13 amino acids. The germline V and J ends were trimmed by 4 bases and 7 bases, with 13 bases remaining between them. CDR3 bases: TGTGCCAGCAGTTGGGAGGGGGGGTCTGGCTACACCTTC. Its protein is CASSWEGGSGYTF.

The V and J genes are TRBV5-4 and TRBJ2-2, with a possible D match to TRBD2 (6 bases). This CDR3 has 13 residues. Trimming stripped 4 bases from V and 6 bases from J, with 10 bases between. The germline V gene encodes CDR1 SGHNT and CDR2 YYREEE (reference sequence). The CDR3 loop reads CASSQGLPGELFF. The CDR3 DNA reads TGTGCCAGCAGCCAGGGACTGCCCGGGGAGCTGTTTTTT.

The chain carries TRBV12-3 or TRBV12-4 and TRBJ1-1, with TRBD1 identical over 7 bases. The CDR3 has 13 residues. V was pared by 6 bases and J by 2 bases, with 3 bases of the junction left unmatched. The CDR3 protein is CASSWDSNTEAFF. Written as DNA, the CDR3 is TGTGCCAGCAGCTGGGACAGTAACACTGAAGCTTTCTTT.

The CDR3 bases are TGCGCCAGCAGCAGACACCCGGGACTAGCGGCTTACGAGCAGTACTTC. It encodes CASSRHPGLAAYEQYF. V and J are TRBV5-1 and TRBJ2-7; 11 bases map to TRBD2. The V segment lost 4 bases and the J segment 4 bases; nucleotides outside the gene matches: 10. In germline, CDR1 is SGHRS, CDR2 YFSETQ. CDR3 length: 16 amino acids.

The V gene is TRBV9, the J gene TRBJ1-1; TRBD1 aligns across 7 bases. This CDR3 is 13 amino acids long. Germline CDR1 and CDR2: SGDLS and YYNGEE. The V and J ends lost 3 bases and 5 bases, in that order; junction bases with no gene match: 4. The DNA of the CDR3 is TGTGCCAGCAGCGGACAGGGTCATACTGAAGCTTTCTTT. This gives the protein CASSGQGHTEAFF.

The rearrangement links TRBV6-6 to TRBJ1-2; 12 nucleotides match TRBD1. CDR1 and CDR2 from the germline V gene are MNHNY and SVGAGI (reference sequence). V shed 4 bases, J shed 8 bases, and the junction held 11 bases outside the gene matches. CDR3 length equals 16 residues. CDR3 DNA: TGTGCCAGCAGTTCGCAACAGGGACAGGGGGCGCTCGGCTACACCTTC. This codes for CASSSQQGQGALGYTF.

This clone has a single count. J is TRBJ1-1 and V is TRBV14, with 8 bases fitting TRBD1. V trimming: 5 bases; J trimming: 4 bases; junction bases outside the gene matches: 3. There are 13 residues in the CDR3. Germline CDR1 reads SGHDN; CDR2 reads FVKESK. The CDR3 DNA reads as TGTGCCAGCAGCTTTACAGGGGGCACTGAAGCTTTCTTT. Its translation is CASSFTGGTEAFF.

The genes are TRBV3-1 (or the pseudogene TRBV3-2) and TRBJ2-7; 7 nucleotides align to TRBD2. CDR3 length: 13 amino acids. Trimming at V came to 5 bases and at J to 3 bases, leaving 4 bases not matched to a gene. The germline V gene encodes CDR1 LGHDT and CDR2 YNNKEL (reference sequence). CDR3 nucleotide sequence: TGTGCCAGCAGCTTGGGGGGGAACTACGAGCAGTACTTC. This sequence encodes CASSLGGNYEQYF.

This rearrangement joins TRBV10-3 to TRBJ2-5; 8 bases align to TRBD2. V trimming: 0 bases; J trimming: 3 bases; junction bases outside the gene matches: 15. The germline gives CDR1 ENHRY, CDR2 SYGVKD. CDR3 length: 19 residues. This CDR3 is CAISESSAASGSVKETQYF. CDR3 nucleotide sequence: TGTGCCATCAGTGAGTCGAGTGCGGCTAGCGGGTCAGTAAAAGAGACCCAGTACTTC.

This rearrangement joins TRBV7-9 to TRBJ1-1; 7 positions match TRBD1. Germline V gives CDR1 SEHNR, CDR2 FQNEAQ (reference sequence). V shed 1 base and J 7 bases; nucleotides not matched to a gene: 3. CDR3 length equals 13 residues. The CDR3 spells CASSLGQGGEAFF. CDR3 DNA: TGTGCCAGCAGCTTAGGACAGGGAGGTGAAGCTTTCTTT.

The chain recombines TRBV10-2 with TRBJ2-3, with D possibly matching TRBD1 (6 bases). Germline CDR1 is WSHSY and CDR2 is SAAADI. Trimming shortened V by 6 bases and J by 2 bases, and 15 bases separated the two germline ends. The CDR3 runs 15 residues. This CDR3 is CASRATGAYTDTQYF. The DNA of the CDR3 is TGCGCCAGCAGAGCGACAGGAGCCTACACAGATACGCAGTATTTT.

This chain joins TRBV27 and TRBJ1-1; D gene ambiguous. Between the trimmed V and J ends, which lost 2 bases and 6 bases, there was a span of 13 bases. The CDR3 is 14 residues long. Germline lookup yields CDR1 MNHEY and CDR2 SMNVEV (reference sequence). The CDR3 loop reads CASSLGGMSAEAFF. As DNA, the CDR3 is TGTGCCAGCAGTTTAGGAGGGATGTCGGCTGAAGCTTTCTTT.

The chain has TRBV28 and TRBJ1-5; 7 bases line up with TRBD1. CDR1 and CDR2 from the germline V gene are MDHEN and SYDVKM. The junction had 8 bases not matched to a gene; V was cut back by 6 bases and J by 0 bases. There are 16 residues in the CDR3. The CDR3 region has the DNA TGTGCCAGCAGCACAGGGGCGACGTATAGCAATCAGCCCCAGCATTTT. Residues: CASSTGATYSNQPQHF.

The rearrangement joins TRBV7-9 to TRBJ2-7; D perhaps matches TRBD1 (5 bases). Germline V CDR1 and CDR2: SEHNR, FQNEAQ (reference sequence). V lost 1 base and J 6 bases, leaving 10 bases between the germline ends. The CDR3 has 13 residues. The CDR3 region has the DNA TGTGCCAGCAGCTTAGAGGCAGGGCGCGAGCAGTACTTC. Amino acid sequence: CASSLEAGREQYF.

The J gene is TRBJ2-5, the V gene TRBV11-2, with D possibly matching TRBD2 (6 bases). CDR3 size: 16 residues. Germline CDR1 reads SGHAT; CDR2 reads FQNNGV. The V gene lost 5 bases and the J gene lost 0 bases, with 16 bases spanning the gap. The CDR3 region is CASSPVWGDHQETQYF. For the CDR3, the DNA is TGTGCCAGCAGCCCCGTGTGGGGGGACCACCAAGAGACCCAGTACTTC. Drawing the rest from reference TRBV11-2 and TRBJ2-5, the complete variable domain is EAGVAQSPRYKIIEKRQSVAFWCNPISGHATLYWYQQILGQGPKLLIQFQNNGVVDDSQLPKDRFSAERLKGVDSTLKIQPAKLEDSAVYLCASSPVWGDHQETQYFGPGTRLLVL.

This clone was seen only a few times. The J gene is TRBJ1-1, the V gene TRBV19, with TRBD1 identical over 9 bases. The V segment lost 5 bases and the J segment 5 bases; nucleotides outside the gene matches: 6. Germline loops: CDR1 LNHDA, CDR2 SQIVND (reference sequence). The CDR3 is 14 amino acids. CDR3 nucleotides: TGTGCCAGTAGTCCACAGGGGGCGCGAACTGAAGCTTTCTTT. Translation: CASSPQGARTEAFF.

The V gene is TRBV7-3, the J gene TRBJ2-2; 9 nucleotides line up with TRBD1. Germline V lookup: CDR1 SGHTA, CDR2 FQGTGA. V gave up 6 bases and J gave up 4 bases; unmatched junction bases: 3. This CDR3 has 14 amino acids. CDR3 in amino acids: CASRQGAGTGELFF. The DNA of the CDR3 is TGTGCCAGCAGACAGGGGGCGGGCACCGGGGAGCTGTTTTTT.

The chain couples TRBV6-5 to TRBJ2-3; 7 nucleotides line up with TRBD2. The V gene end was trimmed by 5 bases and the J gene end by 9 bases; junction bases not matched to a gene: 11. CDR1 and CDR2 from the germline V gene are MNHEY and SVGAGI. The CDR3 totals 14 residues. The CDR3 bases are TGTGCCAGCAGTACTTTAGCGGGCCCGGAAACGCAGTATTTT. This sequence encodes CASSTLAGPETQYF.

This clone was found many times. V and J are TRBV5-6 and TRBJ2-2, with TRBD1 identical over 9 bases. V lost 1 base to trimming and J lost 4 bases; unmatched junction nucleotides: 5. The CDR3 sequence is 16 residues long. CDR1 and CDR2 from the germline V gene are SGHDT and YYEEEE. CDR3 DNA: TGTGCCAGCAGCTTGTGGGGGACAGGGCTCACCGGGGAGCTGTTTTTT. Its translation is CASSLWGTGLTGELFF.

CDR3 nucleotides: TGTGCCAGCAGCTGGGGACTGACCAACACTGAAGCTTTCTTT. It yields the protein CASSWGLTNTEAFF. The rearrangement links TRBV5-8 to TRBJ1-1, with D tentatively TRBD1 (5 bases). Germline V gene data show CDR1 as SGHTS and CDR2 as YDEGEE. The CDR3 sequence is 14 residues long. V lost 3 bases and J lost 2, with 11 bases in between.

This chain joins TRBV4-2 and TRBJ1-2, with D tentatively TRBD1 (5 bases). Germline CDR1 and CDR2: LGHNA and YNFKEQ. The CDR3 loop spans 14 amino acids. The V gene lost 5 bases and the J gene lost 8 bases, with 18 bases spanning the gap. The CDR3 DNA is TGTGCCAGCAGCATCAGCGGGGGAAGCGAGGGCTACACCTTC. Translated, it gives CASSISGGSEGYTF.

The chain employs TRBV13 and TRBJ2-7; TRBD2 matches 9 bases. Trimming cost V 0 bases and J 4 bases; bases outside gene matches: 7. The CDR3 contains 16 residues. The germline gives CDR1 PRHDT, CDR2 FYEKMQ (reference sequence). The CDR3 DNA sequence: TGTGCCAGCAGCTTAGGTGGCGGGAGGGCCTCATACGAGCAGTACTTC. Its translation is CASSLGGGRASYEQYF. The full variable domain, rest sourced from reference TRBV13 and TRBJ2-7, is AAGVIQSPRHLIKEKRETATLKCYPIPRHDTVYWYQQGPGQDPQFLISFYEKMQSDKGSIPDRFSAQQFSDYHSELNMSSLELGDSALYFCASSLGGGRASYEQYFGPGTRLTVT.

This CDR3 is CAWSGDRNTEAFF. CDR3 coding DNA: TGTGCCTGGAGCGGGGACAGGAACACTGAAGCTTTCTTT. The gene calls are TRBV30 and TRBJ1-1, with TRBD1 matching over 7 bases. The germline gives CDR1 GTSNPN, CDR2 SVGIG (reference sequence). The CDR3 spans 13 residues. Trimming removed 3 bases from V and 1 base from J; junction bases left unmatched: 2.